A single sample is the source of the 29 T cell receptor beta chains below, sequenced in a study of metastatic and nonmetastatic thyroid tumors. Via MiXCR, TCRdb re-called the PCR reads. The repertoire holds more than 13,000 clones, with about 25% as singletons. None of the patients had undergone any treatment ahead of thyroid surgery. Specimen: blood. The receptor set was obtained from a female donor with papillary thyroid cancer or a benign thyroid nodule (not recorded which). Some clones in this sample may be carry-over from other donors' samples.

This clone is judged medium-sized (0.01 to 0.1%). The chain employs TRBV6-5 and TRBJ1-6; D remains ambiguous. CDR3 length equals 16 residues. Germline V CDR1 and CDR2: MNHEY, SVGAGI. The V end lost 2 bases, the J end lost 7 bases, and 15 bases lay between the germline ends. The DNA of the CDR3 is TGTGCCAGCAGTTACAAGCCCGCGGGGAGGAATTCACCCCTCCACTTT. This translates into CASSYKPAGRNSPLHF.

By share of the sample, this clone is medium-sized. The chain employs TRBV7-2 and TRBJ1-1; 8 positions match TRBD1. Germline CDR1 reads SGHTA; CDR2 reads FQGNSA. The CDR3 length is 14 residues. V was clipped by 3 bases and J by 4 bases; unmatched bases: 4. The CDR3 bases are TGTGCCAGCAGCTTTTTTACAGGGGGCACTGAAGCTTTCTTT. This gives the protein CASSFFTGGTEAFF.

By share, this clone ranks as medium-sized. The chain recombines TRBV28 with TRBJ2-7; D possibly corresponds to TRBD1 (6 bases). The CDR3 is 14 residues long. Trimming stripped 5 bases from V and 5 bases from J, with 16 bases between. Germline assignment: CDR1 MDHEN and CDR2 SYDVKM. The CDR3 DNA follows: TGTGCCAGCAGTATGGCCTACAGGGCAAACGAGCAGTACTTC. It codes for CASSMAYRANEQYF.

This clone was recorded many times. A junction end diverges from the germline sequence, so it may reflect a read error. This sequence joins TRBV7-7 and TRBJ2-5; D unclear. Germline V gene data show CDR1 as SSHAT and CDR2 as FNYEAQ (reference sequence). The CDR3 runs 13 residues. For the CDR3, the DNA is TGTGCTAGCAGCCGACAAAGTGAAGAGACCCAGTACTTC. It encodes CASSRQSEETQYF. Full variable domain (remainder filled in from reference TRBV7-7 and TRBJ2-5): GAGVSQSPRYKVTKRGQDVTLRCDPISSHATLYWYQQALGQGPEFLTYFNYEAQPDKSGLPSDRFSAERPEGSISTLTIQRTEQRDSAMYRCASSRQSEETQYFGPGTRLLVL.

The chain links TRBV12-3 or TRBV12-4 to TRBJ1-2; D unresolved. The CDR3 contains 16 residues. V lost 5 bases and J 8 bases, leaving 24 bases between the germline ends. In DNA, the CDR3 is TGTGCCAGCAGTACCCCCGAAGAAAGGGCCATTAAAGGCTACACCTTC. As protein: CASSTPEERAIKGYTF.

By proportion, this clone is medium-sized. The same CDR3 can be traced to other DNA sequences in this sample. In nucleotides, the CDR3 is TGTGCCAGCAGTTTGGGCAGGGCCAAGGGTTGGGATACGCAGTATTTT. Its translation is CASSLGRAKGWDTQYF. The V call is TRBV12-3 or TRBV12-4, the J call TRBJ2-3; possibly TRBD1 for D (5 bases). The CDR3 covers 16 residues. Trimming removed 3 bases from V and 6 bases from J, with 19 bases in between.

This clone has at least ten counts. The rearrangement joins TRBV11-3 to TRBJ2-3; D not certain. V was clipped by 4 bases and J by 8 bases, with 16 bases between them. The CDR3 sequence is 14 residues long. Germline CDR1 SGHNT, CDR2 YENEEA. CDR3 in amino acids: CASSSSRATSTQYF. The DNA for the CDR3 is TGTGCCAGCAGCTCGAGTCGTGCAACCAGTACGCAGTATTTT.

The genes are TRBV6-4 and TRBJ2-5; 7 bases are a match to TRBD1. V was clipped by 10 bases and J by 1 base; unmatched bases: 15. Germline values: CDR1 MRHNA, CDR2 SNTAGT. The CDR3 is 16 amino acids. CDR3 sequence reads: CANGAATGDRQETQYF. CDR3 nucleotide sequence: TGTGCCAACGGAGCAGCTACAGGGGACCGCCAAGAGACCCAGTACTTC.

The CDR3 coding sequence is TGTGCCAGCAGGCCGCCCAGGGGCCGCTTCTATGGCTACACCTTC. It is translated as CASRPPRGRFYGYTF. This rearrangement joins TRBV7-9 to TRBJ1-2; TRBD1 might be the D (6 bases). The CDR3 totals 15 residues. Germline loops: CDR1 SEHNR, CDR2 FQNEAQ (reference sequence). Trimming took 6 bases from V and 4 from J, leaving 18 bases between them.

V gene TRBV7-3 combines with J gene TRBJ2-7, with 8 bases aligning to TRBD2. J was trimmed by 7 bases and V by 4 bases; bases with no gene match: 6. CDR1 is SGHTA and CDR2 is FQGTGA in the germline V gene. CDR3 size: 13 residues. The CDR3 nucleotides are TGTGCCAGCAGCTCGGGACTAGTAGGGGAGCAGTACTTC. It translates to CASSSGLVGEQYF.

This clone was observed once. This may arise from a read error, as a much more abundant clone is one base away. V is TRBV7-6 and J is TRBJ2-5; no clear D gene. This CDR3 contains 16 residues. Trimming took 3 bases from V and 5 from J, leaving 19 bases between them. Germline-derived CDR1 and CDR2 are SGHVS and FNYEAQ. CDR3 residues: CASSLEHILGSETQYF. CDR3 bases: TGTGCCAGCAGCTTGGAGCATATTCTGGGGTCGGAGACCCAGTACTTC. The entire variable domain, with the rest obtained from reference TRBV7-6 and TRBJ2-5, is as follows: GAGVSQSPRYKVTKRGQDVALRCDPISGHVSLYWYRQALGQGPEFLTYFNYEAQQDKSGLPNDRFSAERPEGSISTLTIQRTEQRDSAMYRCASSLEHILGSETQYFGPGTRLLVL.

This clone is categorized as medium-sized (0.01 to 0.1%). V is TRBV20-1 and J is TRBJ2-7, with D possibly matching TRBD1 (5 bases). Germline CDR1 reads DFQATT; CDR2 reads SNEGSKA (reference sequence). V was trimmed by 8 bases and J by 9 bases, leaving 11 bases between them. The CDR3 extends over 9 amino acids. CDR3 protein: CSLGPGQYF. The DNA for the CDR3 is TGCAGTCTGGGGCCCGGGCAGTACTTC.

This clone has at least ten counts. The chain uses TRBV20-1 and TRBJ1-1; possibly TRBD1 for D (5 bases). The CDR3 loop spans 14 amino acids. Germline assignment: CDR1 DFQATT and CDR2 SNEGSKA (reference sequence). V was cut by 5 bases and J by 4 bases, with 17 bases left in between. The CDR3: CSALGTLTSTEAFF. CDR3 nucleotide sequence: TGCAGTGCTCTCGGGACCCTAACATCCACTGAAGCTTTCTTT.

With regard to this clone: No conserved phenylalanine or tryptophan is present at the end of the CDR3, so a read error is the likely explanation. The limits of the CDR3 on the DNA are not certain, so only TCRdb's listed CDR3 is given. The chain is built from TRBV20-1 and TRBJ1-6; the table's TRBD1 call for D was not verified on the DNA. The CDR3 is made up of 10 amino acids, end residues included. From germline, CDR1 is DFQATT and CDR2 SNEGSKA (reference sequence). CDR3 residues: CSARSGLEGG.

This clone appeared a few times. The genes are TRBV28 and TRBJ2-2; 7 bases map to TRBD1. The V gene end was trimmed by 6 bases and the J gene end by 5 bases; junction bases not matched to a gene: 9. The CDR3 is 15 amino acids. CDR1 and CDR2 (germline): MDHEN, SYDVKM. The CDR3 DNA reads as TGTGCCAGCAGGTTGGTGACAGGGTTTACCGGGGAGCTGTTTTTT. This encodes CASRLVTGFTGELFF.

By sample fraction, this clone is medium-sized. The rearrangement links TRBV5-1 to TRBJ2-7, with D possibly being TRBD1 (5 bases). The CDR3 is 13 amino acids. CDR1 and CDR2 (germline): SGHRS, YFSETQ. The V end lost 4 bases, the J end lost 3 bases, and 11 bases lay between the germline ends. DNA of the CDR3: TGCGCCAGCAGCCTGCCGACAGACTACGAGCAGTACTTC. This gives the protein CASSLPTDYEQYF.

The CDR3 DNA reads TGTGCCAGCAGTTTGCCGGGTTCAAATGAGCAGTTCTTC. It specifies CASSLPGSNEQFF. V and J are TRBV27 and TRBJ2-1; D unresolved. The V gene's germline CDR1 is MNHEY and CDR2 SMNVEV (reference sequence). The length of the CDR3 is 13 residues. V was trimmed by 3 bases and J by 7 bases, leaving 10 bases between them.

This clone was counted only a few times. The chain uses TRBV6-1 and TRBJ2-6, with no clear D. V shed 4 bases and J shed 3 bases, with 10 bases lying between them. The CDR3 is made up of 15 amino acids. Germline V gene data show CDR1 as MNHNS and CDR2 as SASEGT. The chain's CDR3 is CASSGSHSGANVLTF. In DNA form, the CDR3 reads TGTGCCAGCAGTGGCAGTCATAGTGGGGCCAACGTCCTGACTTTC.

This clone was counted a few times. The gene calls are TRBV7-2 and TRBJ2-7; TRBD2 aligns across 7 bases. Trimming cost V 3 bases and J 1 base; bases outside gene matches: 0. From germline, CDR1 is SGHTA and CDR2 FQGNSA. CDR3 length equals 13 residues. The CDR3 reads CASSFGGSYEQYF. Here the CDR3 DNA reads TGTGCCAGCAGCTTCGGGGGGTCCTACGAGCAGTACTTC.

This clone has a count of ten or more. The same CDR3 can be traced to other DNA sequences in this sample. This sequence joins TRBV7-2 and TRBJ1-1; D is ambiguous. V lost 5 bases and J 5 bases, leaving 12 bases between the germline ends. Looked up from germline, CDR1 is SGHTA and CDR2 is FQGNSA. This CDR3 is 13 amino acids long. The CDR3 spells CASSVIARTEAFF. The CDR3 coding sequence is TGTGCCAGCAGCGTCATTGCGCGGACTGAAGCTTTCTTT.

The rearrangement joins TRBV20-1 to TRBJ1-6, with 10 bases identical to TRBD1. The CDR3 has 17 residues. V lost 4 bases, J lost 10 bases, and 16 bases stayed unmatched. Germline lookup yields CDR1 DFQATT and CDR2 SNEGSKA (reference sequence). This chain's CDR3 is CSATRTGGFFGGSPLHF. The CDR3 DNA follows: TGCAGTGCTACCCGGACAGGGGGTTTTTTTGGTGGGTCACCCCTCCACTTT.

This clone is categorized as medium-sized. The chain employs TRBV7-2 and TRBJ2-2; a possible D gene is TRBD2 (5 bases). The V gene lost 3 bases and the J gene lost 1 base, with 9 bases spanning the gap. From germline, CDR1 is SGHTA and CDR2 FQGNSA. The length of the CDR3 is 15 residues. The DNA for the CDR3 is TGTGCCAGCAGCTTTGACGGGGTGAACACCGGGGAGCTGTTTTTT. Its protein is CASSFDGVNTGELFF.

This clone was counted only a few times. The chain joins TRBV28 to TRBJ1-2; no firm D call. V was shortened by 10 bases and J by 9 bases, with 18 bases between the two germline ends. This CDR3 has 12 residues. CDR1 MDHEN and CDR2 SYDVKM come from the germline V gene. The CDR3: CATVRPGVCYTF. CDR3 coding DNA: TGTGCCACAGTACGGCCTGGGGTATGCTACACCTTC.

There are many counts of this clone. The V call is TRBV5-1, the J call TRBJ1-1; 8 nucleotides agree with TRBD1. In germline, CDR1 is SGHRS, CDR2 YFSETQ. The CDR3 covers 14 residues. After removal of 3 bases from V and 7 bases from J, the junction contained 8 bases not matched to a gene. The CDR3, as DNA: TGCGCCAGCAGCTCGTTACAGGGGGTGGGTGAAGCTTTCTTT. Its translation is CASSSLQGVGEAFF.

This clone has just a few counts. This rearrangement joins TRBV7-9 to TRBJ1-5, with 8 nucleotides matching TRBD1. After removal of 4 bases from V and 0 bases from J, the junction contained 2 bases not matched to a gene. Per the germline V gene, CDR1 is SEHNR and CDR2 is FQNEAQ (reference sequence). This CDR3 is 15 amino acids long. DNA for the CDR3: TGTGCCAGCAGCTCACAGGGGGATAGCAATCAGCCCCAGCATTTT. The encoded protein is CASSSQGDSNQPQHF.

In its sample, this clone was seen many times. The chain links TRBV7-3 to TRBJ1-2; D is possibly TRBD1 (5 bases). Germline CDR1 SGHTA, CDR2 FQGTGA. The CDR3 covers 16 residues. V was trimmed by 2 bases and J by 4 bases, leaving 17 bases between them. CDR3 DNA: TGTGCCAGCAGCTTAGAAGCTCGGGGCCTTGGCTATGGCTACACCTTC. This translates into CASSLEARGLGYGYTF.

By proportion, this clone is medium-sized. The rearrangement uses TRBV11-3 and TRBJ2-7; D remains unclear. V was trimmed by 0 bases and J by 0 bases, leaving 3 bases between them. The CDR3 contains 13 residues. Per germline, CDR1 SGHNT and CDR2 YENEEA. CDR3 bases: TGTGCCAGCAGCTTAGAAGGCTCCTACGAGCAGTACTTC. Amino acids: CASSLEGSYEQYF.

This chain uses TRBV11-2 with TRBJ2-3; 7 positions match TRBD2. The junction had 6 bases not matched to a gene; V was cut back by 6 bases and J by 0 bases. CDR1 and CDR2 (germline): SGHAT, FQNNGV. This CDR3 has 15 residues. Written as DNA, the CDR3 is TGTGCCAGCAGTTCCGGACTAGTCAGCACAGATACGCAGTATTTT. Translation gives CASSSGLVSTDTQYF.

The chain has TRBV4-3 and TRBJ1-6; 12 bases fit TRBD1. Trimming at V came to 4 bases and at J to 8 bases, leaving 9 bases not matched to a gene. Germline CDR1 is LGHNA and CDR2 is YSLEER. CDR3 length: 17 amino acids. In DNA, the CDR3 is TGCGCCAGCAGCCTTGGGACAGGGGGCTTATTGGATTCACCCCTCCACTTT. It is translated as CASSLGTGGLLDSPLHF.